This TCR beta chain came from a study of Ad26.COV2.S vaccination and SARS-CoV-2 variants. About the study: Administration of Ad26.COV2.S was intramuscular, either once or twice 56 days apart. Study-level results: Analytic work on TCR breadth and depth might have understated the full extent of total T cell responses.

Using immunoSEQ multiplex PCR, the repertoire was profiled, and TCRdb retains in-frame clones only, with some absent. Altogether 300,000 to 400,000 clones are present, 70% to 90% being singletons, with the ten largest covering 3.3%. Of note for this clone: Its antigen is undetermined.

The treatment was: about 20 received Ad26.COV2.S at low or high dose, single or two shots; about 5 received placebo; per-sample allocation not given. Day 63 after the first injection of vaccine or placebo was the sampling time. CDR1 KGHSH and CDR2 LQKENI come from the germline V gene. V lost 1 base and J 0 bases, leaving 7 bases between the germline ends. The CDR3 sequence is 15 residues long. This receptor was taken from a person between 18 and 60 years old who received the Ad26.COV2.S COVID-19 vaccine or a placebo. The sample was peripheral blood, taken in a trial of Ad26.COV2.S vaccine versus placebo. The chain links TRBV18 to TRBJ1-5; D is unresolved. The CDR3: CASSPRGDSNQPQHF. CDR3 nucleotides: TGTGCCAGCTCACCACGCGGAGATAGCAATCAGCCCCAGCATTTT. The variable domain in full, with the rest retrieved from reference TRBV18 and TRBJ1-5, is NAGVMQNPRHLVRRRGQEARLRCSPMKGHSHVYWYRQLPEEGLKFMVYLQKENIIDESGMPKERFSAEFPKEGPSILRIQQVVRGDSAAYFCASSPRGDSNQPQHFGDGTRLSIL.